These 22 T cell receptor beta chains share one sample of origin, sequenced in a study of blood T cell repertoires in COVID-19. Repertoires were generated with immunoSEQ multiplex PCR, while TCRdb's copy carries only in-frame clones and drops some. This table has 250,000 or so clones, more than 65% appearing once. Source material: peripheral blood. Receptors originate from a man aged 35-49 years who had recovered from COVID-19.

The V gene is TRBV5-1, the J gene TRBJ2-7; 8 nucleotides agree with TRBD2. CDR3 length equals 18 residues. Losses at the gene ends were 3 bases for V and 2 bases for J; bases not matched to a gene: 16. Germline-derived CDR1 and CDR2 are SGHRS and YFSETQ. CDR3 protein: CASSSRFAASGSTYEQYF. DNA for the CDR3: TGCGCCAGCAGCTCCCGGTTCGCGGCTAGCGGGTCTACCTACGAGCAGTACTTC.

The chain carries TRBV4-1 and TRBJ2-7, with D possibly being TRBD1 (5 bases). Germline V gene sequence: CDR1 MGHRA, CDR2 YSYEKL. The CDR3 spans 15 residues. V was cut by 0 bases and J by 2 bases, with 11 bases left in between. CDR3 sequence reads: CASSQDFGRAYEQYF. The CDR3 DNA reads as TGCGCCAGCAGCCAAGATTTCGGCAGGGCCTACGAGCAGTACTTC.

The chain is built from TRBV7-2 and TRBJ2-7, with a tentative D call TRBD1 (6 bases). There are 16 residues in the CDR3. Trimming cost V 0 bases and J 0 bases, with 12 bases left between them. Germline V gives CDR1 SGHTA, CDR2 FQGNSA. This CDR3 is CASSLARTAYSYEQYF. CDR3 bases: TGTGCCAGCAGCTTAGCGCGGACAGCCTACTCCTACGAGCAGTACTTC.

The rearrangement joins TRBV6-2 or TRBV6-3 to TRBJ2-7; D unresolved. Germline V gene data show CDR1 as MNHEY and CDR2 as SVGEGT. The V end was cut by 5 bases, the J end by 3 bases, with 8 bases between. The CDR3 runs to 12 residues. CDR3 bases: TGTGCCAGCAGTGCAGGCCTCTACGAGCAGTACTTC. Protein product: CASSAGLYEQYF.

The chain uses TRBV5-1 and TRBJ2-2, with 10 bases matching TRBD2. Germline CDR1 and CDR2: SGHRS and YFSETQ. V gave up 1 base and J gave up 1 base; unmatched junction bases: 1. The CDR3 length is 16 residues. Here the CDR3 reads CASSLTSGKNTGELFF. In DNA form, the CDR3 reads TGCGCCAGCAGCTTGACTAGCGGGAAGAACACCGGGGAGCTGTTTTTT.

The rearrangement links TRBV6-2 or TRBV6-3 to TRBJ2-5; 16 bases fit TRBD2. V shed 0 bases and J 4 bases; nucleotides not matched to a gene: 8. The CDR3 is 19 amino acids. Per germline, CDR1 MNHEY and CDR2 SVGEGT. The CDR3 bases are TGTGCCAGCAGTTACTCGTTCTCGGGACTAGCGGGAGGGAGAGAGACCCAGTACTTC. The encoded protein is CASSYSFSGLAGGRETQYF.

V usage is TRBV14 and J usage is TRBJ1-4; 9 bases line up with TRBD1. CDR1 and CDR2 (germline): SGHDN, FVKESK. The CDR3 loop spans 15 amino acids. Trimming removed 3 bases from V and 5 bases from J; junction bases left unmatched: 4. The DNA of the CDR3 is TGTGCCAGCAGCCACTTGGGACAGGGAAATGAAAAACTGTTTTTT. This codes for CASSHLGQGNEKLFF. The full variable domain, its missing parts supplied by reference TRBV14 and TRBJ1-4, is EAGVTQFPSHSVIEKGQTVTLRCDPISGHDNLYWYRRVMGKEIKFLLHFVKESKQDESGMPNNRFLAERTGGTYSTLKVQPAELEDSGVYFCASSHLGQGNEKLFFGSGTQLSVL.

The chain joins TRBV5-1 to TRBJ1-5; TRBD1 matches 7 bases. CDR1 and CDR2 (germline): SGHRS, YFSETQ. The CDR3 consists of 14 residues. V gave up 2 bases and J gave up 7 bases; unmatched junction bases: 6. The CDR3 DNA sequence: TGCGCCAGCAGCTTCCAGGGGGAAGGACAGCCCCAGCATTTT. Its translation is CASSFQGEGQPQHF. The full variable domain, its missing parts supplied by reference TRBV5-1 and TRBJ1-5, is KAGVTQTPRYLIKTRGQQVTLSCSPISGHRSVSWYQQTPGQGLQFLFEYFSETQRNKGNFPGRFSGRQFSNSRSEMNVSTLELGDSALYLCASSFQGEGQPQHFGDGTRLSIL.

J is TRBJ2-1 and V is TRBV27, with 8 bases aligning to TRBD1. Germline V CDR1 and CDR2: MNHEY, SMNVEV (reference sequence). The CDR3 length is 15 residues. J lost 4 bases, V lost 7 bases, and 9 bases had no gene match. CDR3 nucleotide sequence: TGTGCCAGCACCCCCGTCAGGGGGCCTTACAATGAGCAGTTCTTC. It is translated as CASTPVRGPYNEQFF.

The chain carries TRBV4-3 and TRBJ2-3; TRBD1 matches 7 bases. The length of the CDR3 is 16 residues. The germline gives CDR1 LGHNA, CDR2 YSLEER. After removal of 0 bases from V and 0 bases from J, the junction contained 3 bases not matched to a gene. The CDR3 is CASSQDGDSSTDTQYF. The CDR3, as DNA: TGCGCCAGCAGCCAAGATGGGGACAGTAGCACAGATACGCAGTATTTT.

Worth noting for this clone: This is likely a read error, given that the CDR3 carries no conserved phenylalanine or tryptophan at its end. It is unclear where the CDR3 begins or ends on the DNA, so no DNA is shown, and the CDR3 is as TCRdb lists it. V is TRBV3-1 (or the pseudogene TRBV3-2) and J is TRBJ2-3; the table calls TRBD2, which could not be checked here. Germline CDR1 is LGHDT and CDR2 is YNNKEL (reference sequence). The CDR3 region is 19 residues in length, termini included. CDR3 region: CASSLPENVGPVGTSTAKR.

The gene calls are TRBV12-5 and TRBJ2-5; 9 bases fit TRBD1. CDR3 size: 15 residues. Per the germline V gene, CDR1 is LGHNT and CDR2 is FRNRAP. After removal of 2 bases from V and 2 bases from J, the junction contained 3 bases not matched to a gene. DNA for the CDR3: TGTGCTAGTGGTTTGCCGGGGACAGGGCAAGAGACCCAGTACTTC. This gives the protein CASGLPGTGQETQYF. Complete variable domain (other parts from reference TRBV12-5 and TRBJ2-5): DARVTQTPRHKVTEMGQEVTMRCQPILGHNTVFWYRQTMMQGLELLAYFRNRAPLDDSGMPKDRFSAEMPDATLATLKIQPSEPRDSAVYFCASGLPGTGQETQYFGPGTRLLVL.

The chain uses TRBV6-1 and TRBJ2-5; 10 nucleotides align to TRBD1. The V gene end was trimmed by 2 bases and the J gene end by 5 bases; junction bases not matched to a gene: 5. Germline V gives CDR1 MNHNS, CDR2 SASEGT. The CDR3 totals 15 residues. In DNA, the CDR3 is TGTGCCAGCAGTGAACGGACAGGGGGGGCGGAGACCCAGTACTTC. Amino acid sequence: CASSERTGGAETQYF.

The CDR3 is CAIRGQETQYF. DNA for the CDR3: TGTGCCATCCGGGGGCAAGAGACCCAGTACTTC. J is TRBJ2-5 and V is TRBV10-3; TRBD2 is a possible D gene (6 bases). The V gene's germline CDR1 is ENHRY and CDR2 SYGVKD. Trimming removed 8 bases at V and 2 bases at J, with 6 bases between. CDR3 length: 11 amino acids.

The chain recombines TRBV11-2 with TRBJ2-7, with 9 positions matching TRBD1. This CDR3 comprises 14 residues. Germline CDR1 is SGHAT and CDR2 is FQNNGV. The V segment lost 3 bases and the J segment 1 base; nucleotides outside the gene matches: 1. CDR3 coding DNA: TGTGCCAGCAGCTTCGGGACAGGGTCCTACGAGCAGTACTTC. As protein: CASSFGTGSYEQYF.

The rearrangement uses TRBV18 and TRBJ2-1, with 11 nucleotides matching TRBD1. V lost 1 base and J lost 6; bases outside the gene matches: 5. Germline V lookup: CDR1 KGHSH, CDR2 LQKENI. The CDR3 length is 16 residues. The CDR3 protein is CASSPRGQGASNEQFF. The CDR3, as DNA: TGTGCCAGCTCACCACGAGGACAGGGGGCCTCCAATGAGCAGTTCTTC.

The chain couples TRBV19 to TRBJ2-7; the match to TRBD1 covers 9 bases. CDR1 is LNHDA, CDR2 SQIVND, per germline (reference sequence). The length of the CDR3 is 14 residues. J gave up 5 bases and V 4 bases, and 6 bases lay outside the gene matches. The CDR3 DNA follows: TGTGCCAGTAGTACGACAGGGGGAGGCCACGAGCAGTACTTC. Its translation: CASSTTGGGHEQYF.

In this sample, this clone turned up a few times. V gene TRBV29-1 combines with J gene TRBJ2-7; D may be TRBD2 (5 bases). CDR1 is SQVTM and CDR2 is ANQGSEA in the germline V gene. This CDR3 region has 11 residues. Between the trimmed V and J ends, which lost 4 bases and 7 bases, there was a span of 11 bases. CDR3 sequence (DNA): TGCAGCGTTGCTCCCGGGGATGAGCAGTACTTC. It yields the protein CSVAPGDEQYF.

This chain joins TRBV5-6 and TRBJ2-1, with 12 bases matching TRBD2. There are 18 residues in the CDR3. Losses at the gene ends were 0 bases for V and 0 bases for J; bases not matched to a gene: 4. Germline CDR1 SGHDT, CDR2 YYEEEE. The CDR3, as DNA: TGTGCCAGCAGCTTGGAACTAGCGGGGGGTTCCTCCTACAATGAGCAGTTCTTC. This gives the protein CASSLELAGGSSYNEQFF.

The chain couples TRBV6-6 to TRBJ2-7, with D maybe TRBD2 (7 bases). Deletions cut 9 bases from V and 2 bases from J, with 11 bases between. The CDR3 has 12 residues. Germline V gene lookup returns CDR1 MNHNY and CDR2 SVGAGI (reference sequence). The CDR3 DNA follows: TGTGCCAGTGGGGGGGCGGCCTACGAGCAGTACTTC. Translated: CASGGAAYEQYF.

The chain employs TRBV4-3 and TRBJ2-1; TRBD2 is a possible D gene (6 bases). V was shortened by 4 bases and J by 6 bases, with 16 bases between the two germline ends. CDR3 length: 15 residues. Germline values: CDR1 LGHNA, CDR2 YSLEER. The chain's CDR3 is CASSPTLRGRNEQFF. In DNA, the CDR3 is TGCGCCAGCAGCCCAACACTGCGGGGCCGCAATGAGCAGTTCTTC.

The chain carries TRBV4-3 and TRBJ1-1; tentative D call: TRBD1 (6 bases). This CDR3 contains 15 residues. Germline V gene lookup returns CDR1 LGHNA and CDR2 YSLEER. The V end was cut by 4 bases, the J end by 5 bases, with 17 bases between. The CDR3 DNA is TGCGCCAGCAGCCTTTCAGGGGCCGAGGAGACTGAAGCTTTCTTT. Its protein is CASSLSGAEETEAFF.